This TCR beta chain emerged from a study of cytomegalovirus exposure and HLA in healthy donors. Study-wide background: The study's early data release held some 85 million unique TCRs from HLA-typed donors. General observations from the study: Accurate prediction of most subjects' HLA-A and HLA-B alleles from TCR beta sequences was reported. In a later analysis, TCR beta V- and J-gene trimming was associated with a missense DCLRE1C variant. The authors confirmed in vitro that a few CMV-associated chains were specific for CMV antigens.

Regarding this clone: Its antigen is unknown.

The PCR was carried out with 60 Vbeta primers and 13 Jbeta primers. The repertoire was sequenced with immunoSEQ multiplex PCR; TCRdb's copy has only in-frame clones and lacks some. Its listing shows tens of thousands of clones. The CDR3 spans 14 residues. The germline V gene encodes CDR1 MGHRA and CDR2 YSYEKL. V lost 5 bases, J lost 3 bases, and 4 bases stayed unmatched. V and J are TRBV4-1 and TRBJ1-5; TRBD1 matches at 7 bases. Input material: PBMCs. The sequence derives from a man younger than 45 in good health and CMV-seropositive. The CDR3 is CASSMTGPNQPQHF. The CDR3 DNA follows: TGCGCCAGCAGCATGACAGGGCCCAATCAGCCCCAGCATTTT.